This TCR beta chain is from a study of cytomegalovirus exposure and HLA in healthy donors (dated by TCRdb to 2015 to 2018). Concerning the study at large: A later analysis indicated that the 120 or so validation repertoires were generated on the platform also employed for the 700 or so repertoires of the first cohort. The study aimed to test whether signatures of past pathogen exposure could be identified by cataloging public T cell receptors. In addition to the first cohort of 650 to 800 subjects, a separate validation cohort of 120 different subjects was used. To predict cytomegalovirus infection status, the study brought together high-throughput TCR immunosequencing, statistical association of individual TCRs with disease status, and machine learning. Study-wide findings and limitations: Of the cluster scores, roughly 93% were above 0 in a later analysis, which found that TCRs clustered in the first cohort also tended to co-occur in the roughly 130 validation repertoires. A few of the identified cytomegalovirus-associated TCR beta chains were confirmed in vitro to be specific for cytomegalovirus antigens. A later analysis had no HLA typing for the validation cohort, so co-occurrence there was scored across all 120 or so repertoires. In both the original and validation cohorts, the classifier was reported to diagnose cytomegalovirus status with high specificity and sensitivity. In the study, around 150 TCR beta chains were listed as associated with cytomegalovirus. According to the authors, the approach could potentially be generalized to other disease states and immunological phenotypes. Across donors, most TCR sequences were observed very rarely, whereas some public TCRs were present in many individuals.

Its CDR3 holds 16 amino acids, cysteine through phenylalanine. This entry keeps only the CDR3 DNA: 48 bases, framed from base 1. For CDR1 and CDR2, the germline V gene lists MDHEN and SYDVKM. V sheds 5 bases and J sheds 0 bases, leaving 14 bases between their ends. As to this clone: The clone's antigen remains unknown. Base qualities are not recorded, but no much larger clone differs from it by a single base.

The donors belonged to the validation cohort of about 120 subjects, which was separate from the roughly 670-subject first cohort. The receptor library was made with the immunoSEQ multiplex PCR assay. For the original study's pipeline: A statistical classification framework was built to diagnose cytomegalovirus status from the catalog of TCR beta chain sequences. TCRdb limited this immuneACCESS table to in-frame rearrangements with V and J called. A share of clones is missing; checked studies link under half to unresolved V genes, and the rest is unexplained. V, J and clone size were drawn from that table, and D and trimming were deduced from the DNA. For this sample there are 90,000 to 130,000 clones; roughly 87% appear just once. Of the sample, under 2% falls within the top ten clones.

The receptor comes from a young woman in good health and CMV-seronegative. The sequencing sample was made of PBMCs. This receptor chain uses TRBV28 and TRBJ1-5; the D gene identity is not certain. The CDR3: CASSPFGVYSNQPQHF. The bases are TGTGCCAGCAGTCCTTTCGGGGTTTATAGCAATCAGCCCCAGCATTTT.